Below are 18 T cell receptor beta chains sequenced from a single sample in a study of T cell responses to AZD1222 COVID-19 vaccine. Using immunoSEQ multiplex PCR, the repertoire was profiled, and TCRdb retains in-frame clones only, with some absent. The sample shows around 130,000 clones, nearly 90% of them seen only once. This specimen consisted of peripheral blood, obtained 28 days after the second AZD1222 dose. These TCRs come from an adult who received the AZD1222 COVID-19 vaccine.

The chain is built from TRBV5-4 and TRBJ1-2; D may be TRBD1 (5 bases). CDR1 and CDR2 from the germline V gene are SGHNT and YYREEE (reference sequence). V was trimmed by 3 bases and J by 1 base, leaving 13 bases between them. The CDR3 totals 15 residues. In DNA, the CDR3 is TGTGCCAGCAGCTCACGTGGGGGGTATAACTATGGCTACACCTTC. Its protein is CASSSRGGYNYGYTF.

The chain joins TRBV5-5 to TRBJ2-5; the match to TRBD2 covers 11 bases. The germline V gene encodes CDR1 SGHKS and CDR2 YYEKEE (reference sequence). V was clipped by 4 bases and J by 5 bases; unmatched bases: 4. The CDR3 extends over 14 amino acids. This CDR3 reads CASSHGLAGETQYF. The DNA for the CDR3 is TGTGCCAGCAGCCATGGACTAGCGGGTGAGACCCAGTACTTC.

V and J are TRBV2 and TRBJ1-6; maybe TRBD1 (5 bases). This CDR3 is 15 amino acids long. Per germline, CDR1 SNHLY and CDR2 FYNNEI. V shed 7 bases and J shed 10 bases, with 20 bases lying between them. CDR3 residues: CASISRVPRDSPLHF. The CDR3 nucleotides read TGTGCCAGCATCTCGAGGGTCCCCAGGGACTCACCCCTCCACTTT.

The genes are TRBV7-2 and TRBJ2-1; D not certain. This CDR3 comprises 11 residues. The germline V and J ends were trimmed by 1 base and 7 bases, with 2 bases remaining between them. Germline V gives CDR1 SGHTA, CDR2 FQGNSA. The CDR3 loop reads CASSLVNEQFF. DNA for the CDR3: TGTGCCAGCAGCTTAGTGAATGAGCAGTTCTTC. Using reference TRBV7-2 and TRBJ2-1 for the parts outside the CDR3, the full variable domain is GAGVSQSPSNKVTEKGKDVELRCDPISGHTALYWYRQSLGQGLEFLIYFQGNSAPDKSGLPSDRFSAERTGGSVSTLTIQRTQQEDSAVYLCASSLVNEQFFGPGTRLTVL.

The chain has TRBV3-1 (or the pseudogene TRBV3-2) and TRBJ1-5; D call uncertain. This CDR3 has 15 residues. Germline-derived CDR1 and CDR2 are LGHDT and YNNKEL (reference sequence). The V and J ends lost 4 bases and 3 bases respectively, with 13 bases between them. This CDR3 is CASSPPTPDNQPQHF. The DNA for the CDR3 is TGTGCCAGCAGCCCCCCGACCCCTGACAATCAGCCCCAGCATTTT.

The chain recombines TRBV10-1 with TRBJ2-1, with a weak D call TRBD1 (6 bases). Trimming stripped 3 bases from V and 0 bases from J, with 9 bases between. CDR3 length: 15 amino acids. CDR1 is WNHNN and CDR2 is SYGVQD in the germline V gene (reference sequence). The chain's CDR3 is CASSDPQGSYNEQFF. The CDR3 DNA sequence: TGCGCCAGCAGTGACCCACAGGGCTCCTACAATGAGCAGTTCTTC.

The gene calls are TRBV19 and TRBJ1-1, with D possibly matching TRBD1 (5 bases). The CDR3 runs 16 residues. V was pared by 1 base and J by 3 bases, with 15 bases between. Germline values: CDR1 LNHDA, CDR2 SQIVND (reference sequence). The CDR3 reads CASSIGGGIGDTEAFF. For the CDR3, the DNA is TGTGCCAGTAGTATAGGGGGGGGAATTGGAGACACTGAAGCTTTCTTT.

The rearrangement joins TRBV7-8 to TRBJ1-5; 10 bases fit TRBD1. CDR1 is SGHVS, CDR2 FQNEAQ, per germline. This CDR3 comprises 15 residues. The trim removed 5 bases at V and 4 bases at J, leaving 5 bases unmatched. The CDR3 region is CASSKGTGDNQPQHF. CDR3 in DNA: TGTGCCAGCAGCAAGGGGACAGGGGATAATCAGCCCCAGCATTTT.

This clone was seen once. The CDR3 region is CSASSTSGGGNEQFF. CDR3 DNA sequence: TGCAGTGCTAGTAGTACTAGCGGGGGGGGCAATGAGCAGTTCTTC. The chain uses TRBV20-1 and TRBJ2-1, with 13 bases fitting TRBD2. Germline assignment: CDR1 DFQATT and CDR2 SNEGSKA (reference sequence). There are 15 residues in the CDR3. Losses at the gene ends were 3 bases for V and 6 bases for J; bases not matched to a gene: 5.

The chain's CDR3 is CASSSTAPGTGELFF. CDR3 coding DNA: TGTGCCAGCAGTTCCACCGCCCCAGGGACCGGGGAGCTGTTTTTT. The chain has TRBV6-5 and TRBJ2-2, with D maybe TRBD1 (5 bases). The V gene's germline CDR1 is MNHEY and CDR2 SVGAGI. Trimming removed 4 bases at V and 5 bases at J, with 14 bases between. CDR3 length: 15 residues.

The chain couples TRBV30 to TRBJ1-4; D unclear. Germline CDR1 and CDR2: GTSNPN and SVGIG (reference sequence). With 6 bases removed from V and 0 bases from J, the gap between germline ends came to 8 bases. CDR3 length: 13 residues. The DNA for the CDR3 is TGTGCCTGTCAGCTTGCAACTAATGAAAAACTGTTTTTT. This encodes CACQLATNEKLFF.

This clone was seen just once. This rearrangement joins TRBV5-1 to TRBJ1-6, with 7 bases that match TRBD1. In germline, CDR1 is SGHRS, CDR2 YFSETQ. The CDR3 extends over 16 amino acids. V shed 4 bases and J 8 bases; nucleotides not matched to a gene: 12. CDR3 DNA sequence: TGCGCCAGCAGCCGAACCGGAGGACAGGATCATTCACCCCTCCACTTT. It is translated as CASSRTGGQDHSPLHF.

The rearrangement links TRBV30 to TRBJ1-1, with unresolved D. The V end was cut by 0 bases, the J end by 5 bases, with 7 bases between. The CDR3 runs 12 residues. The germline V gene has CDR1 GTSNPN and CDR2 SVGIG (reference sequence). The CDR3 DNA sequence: TGTGCCTGGAGTGTCTCGGGGACTGAAGCTTTCTTT. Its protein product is CAWSVSGTEAFF.

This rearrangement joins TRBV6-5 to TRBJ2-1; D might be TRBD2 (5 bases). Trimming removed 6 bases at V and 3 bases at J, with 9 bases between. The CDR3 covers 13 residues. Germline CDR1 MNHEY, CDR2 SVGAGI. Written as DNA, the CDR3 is TGTGCCAGCAGCACGGGAAGCTACAATGAGCAGTTCTTC. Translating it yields CASSTGSYNEQFF.

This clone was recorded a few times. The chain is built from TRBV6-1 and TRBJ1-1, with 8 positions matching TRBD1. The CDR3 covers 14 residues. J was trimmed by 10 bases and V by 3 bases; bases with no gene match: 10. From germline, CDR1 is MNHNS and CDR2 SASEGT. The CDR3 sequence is CASSESARGLTAFF. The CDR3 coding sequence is TGTGCCAGCAGTGAGAGTGCCAGGGGGCTTACAGCTTTCTTT.

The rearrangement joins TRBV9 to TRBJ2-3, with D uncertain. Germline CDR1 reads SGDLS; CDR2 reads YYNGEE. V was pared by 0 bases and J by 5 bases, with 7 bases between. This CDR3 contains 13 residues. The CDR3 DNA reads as TGTGCCAGCAGCGTAGAGGGTCGAGATACGCAGTATTTT. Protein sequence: CASSVEGRDTQYF.

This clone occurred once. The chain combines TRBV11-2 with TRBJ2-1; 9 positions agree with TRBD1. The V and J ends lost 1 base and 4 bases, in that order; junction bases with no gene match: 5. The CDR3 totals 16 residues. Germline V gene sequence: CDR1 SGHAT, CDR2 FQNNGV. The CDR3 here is CASSLGDRAGYNEQFF. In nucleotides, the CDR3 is TGTGCCAGCAGCTTAGGGGACAGGGCAGGGTACAATGAGCAGTTCTTC.

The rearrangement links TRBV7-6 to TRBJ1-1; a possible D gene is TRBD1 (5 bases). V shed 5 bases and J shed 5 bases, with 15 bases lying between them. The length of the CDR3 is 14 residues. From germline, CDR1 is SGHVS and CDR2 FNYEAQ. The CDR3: CASSPQAEGTEAFF. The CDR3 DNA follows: TGTGCCAGCAGCCCACAGGCCGAGGGGACTGAAGCTTTCTTT.